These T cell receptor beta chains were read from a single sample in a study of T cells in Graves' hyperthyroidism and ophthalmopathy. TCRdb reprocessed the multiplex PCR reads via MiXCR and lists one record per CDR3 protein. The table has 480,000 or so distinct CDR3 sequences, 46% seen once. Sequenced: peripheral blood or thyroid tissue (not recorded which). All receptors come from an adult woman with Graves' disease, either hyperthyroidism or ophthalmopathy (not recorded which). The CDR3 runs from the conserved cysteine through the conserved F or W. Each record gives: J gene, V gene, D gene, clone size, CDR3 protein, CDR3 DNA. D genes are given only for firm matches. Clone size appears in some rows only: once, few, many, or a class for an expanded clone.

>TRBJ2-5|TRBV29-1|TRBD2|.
CSQAGGTSGETQYF
TGCAGCCAAGCCGGTGGGACTAGCGGCGAGACCCAGTACTTC
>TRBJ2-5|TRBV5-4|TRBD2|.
CASSAASGISRQETQYF
TGTGCCAGCAGCGCCGCTAGCGGGATATCTCGCCAAGAGACCCAGTACTTC
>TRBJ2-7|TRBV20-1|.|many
CSATSAGRHSYEQYF
TGCAGTGCCACTTCCGCGGGACGGCACTCCTACGAGCAGTACTTC
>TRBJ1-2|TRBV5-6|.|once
CASSPPTGIYGYTF
TGTGCCAGCAGCCCACCGACAGGAATCTATGGCTACACCTTC
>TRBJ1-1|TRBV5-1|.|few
CASSLVAAGEAFF
TGCGCCAGCAGCTTGGTGGCAGCGGGTGAAGCTTTCTTT
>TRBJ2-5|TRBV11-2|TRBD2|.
CASSPRLAGGRETQYF
TGTGCCAGCAGCCCCCGACTAGCGGGAGGACGAGAGACCCAGTACTTC
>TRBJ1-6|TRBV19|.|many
CASSIRTNGNSPLHF
TGTGCCAGTAGTATAAGGACGAATGGAAATTCACCCCTCCACTTT
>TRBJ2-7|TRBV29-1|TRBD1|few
CSVLRQGATYEQYF
TGCAGCGTCCTCCGACAGGGGGCAACCTACGAGCAGTACTTC
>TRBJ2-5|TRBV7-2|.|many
CASSPPRRPKAQYF
TGTGCCAGCAGTCCCCCCCGACGGCCCAAGGCCCAGTACTTC
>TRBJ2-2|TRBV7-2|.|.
CASSPLQNTGELFF
TGTGCCAGCAGCCCTTTACAGAACACCGGGGAGCTGTTTTTT
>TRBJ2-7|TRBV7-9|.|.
CASSSGGEVGEQYF
TGTGCCAGCAGCTCCGGAGGGGAGGTGGGCGAGCAGTACTTC
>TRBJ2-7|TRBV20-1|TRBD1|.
CSAMGQGAYEQYF
TGCAGTGCTATGGGACAGGGGGCCTACGAGCAGTACTTC
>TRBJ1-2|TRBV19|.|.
CASSSWQAGNYGYTF
TGTGCCAGTAGTAGTTGGCAAGCAGGAAACTATGGCTACACCTTC
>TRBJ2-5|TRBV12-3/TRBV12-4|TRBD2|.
CASSSTSGRALWVETQYF
TGTGCCAGCAGCTCGACTAGCGGGAGGGCCTTATGGGTGGAGACCCAGTACTTC
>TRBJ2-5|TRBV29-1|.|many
CSVRFASDQETQYF
TGCAGCGTTCGGTTTGCTTCGGACCAAGAGACCCAGTACTTC
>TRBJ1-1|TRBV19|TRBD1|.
CASLPRQGGNTEAFF
TGTGCCAGCCTCCCTCGGCAGGGGGGGAACACTGAAGCTTTCTTT
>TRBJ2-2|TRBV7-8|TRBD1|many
CASKGTENTGELFF
TGTGCCAGTAAAGGGACAGAGAACACCGGGGAGCTGTTTTTT
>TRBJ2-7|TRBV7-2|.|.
CASSLATEGRSYEQYF
TGTGCCAGCAGCTTAGCGACAGAGGGGAGGTCCTACGAGCAGTACTTC
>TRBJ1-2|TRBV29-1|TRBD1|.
CSGTGAGGYTF
TGCAGCGGGACAGGGGCGGGAGGCTACACCTTC
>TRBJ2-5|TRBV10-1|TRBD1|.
CASSEGQGAEGTQYF
TGCGCCAGCAGTGAGGGCCAGGGGGCCGAGGGGACCCAGTACTTC
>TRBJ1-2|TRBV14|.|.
CASSQGGGGVGGYTF
TGTGCCAGCAGCCAAGGCGGCGGGGGAGTTGGGGGCTACACCTTC
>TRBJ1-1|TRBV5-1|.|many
CASSLGGSLNTEAFF
TGCGCCAGCAGCTTGGGGGGATCTCTGAACACTGAAGCTTTCTTT
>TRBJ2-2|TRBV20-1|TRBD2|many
CSARSSILAGVTGELFF
TGCAGTGCTAGATCGTCAATACTAGCGGGAGTCACCGGGGAGCTGTTTTTT
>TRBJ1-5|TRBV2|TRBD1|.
CASRDRRENQPQHF
TGTGCCAGCAGGGACAGGAGAGAAAATCAGCCCCAGCATTTT
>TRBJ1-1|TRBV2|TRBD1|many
CASTGQEGTEAFF
TGTGCCAGCACCGGACAGGAGGGCACTGAAGCTTTCTTT
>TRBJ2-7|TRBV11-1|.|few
CASSFRNYEQYF
TGTGCCAGCAGCTTCAGGAACTACGAGCAGTACTTC
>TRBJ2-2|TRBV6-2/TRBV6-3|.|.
CASSVPGNTGGLFF
TGTGCCAGCAGTGTCCCAGGGAACACCGGGGGGCTGTTTTTT
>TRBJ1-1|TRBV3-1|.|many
CASSQYGGANTEAFF
TGTGCCAGCAGCCAATATGGGGGGGCGAACACTGAAGCTTTCTTT
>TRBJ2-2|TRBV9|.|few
CASSVIPGELFF
TGTGCCAGCAGCGTAATTCCCGGGGAGCTGTTTTTT
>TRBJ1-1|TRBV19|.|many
CASSTLSNTEAFF
TGTGCCAGTAGTACCCTTTCGAACACTGAAGCTTTCTTT
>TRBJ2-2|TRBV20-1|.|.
CSASPPGGRELFF
TGCAGTGCTAGTCCCCCGGGGGGCCGGGAGCTGTTTTTT
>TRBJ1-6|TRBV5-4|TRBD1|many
CASSLAQGGAGNSPLHF
TGTGCCAGCAGCTTGGCGCAGGGGGGCGCGGGTAATTCACCCCTCCACTTT
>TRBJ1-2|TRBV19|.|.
CASTETVTFYGYTF
TGTGCCAGTACCGAGACCGTTACTTTCTATGGCTACACCTTC
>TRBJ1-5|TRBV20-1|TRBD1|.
CSASPGQGVNQPQHF
TGCAGTGCTTCACCTGGACAGGGGGTTAATCAGCCCCAGCATTTT
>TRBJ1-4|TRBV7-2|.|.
CASSEGLFF
TGTGCCAGCAGCGAGGGACTGTTTTTT
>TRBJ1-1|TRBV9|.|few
CASSLVAGAANTEAFF
TGTGCCAGCAGCTTAGTAGCAGGGGCCGCGAACACTGAAGCTTTCTTT
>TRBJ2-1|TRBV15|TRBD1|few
CATSRDRGYNEQFF
TGTGCCACCAGCCGGGACAGGGGGTACAATGAGCAGTTCTTC
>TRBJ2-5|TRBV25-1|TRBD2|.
CASSGRPGLAGDETQYF
TGTGCCAGCAGTGGAAGACCGGGACTAGCGGGAGACGAGACCCAGTACTTC
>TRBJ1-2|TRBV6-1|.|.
CASILLSGLFYGYTF
TGTGCCAGCATTTTATTATCGGGGCTTTTCTATGGCTACACCTTC
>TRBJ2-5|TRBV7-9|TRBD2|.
CASNPGGETQYF
TGTGCCAGCAACCCGGGGGGGGAGACCCAGTACTTC
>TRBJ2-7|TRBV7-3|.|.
CASSPEDRYEQYF
TGTGCCAGCAGCCCCGAGGACAGATACGAGCAGTACTTC
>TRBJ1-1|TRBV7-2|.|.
CASSLGGQSDTEAFF
TGTGCCAGCAGCTTGGGGGGACAAAGCGACACTGAAGCTTTCTTT